The sequence of this TCR beta chain was determined in a study of human T cells and chemical hapten exposure. About the study: Donors were sensitized with 2% DPC on the upper inner arm. Whole-study findings and limits: Donors in the study had alopecia, meaning their immune response may differ from healthy people's.

Unique molecular identifiers were attached to individual cDNA molecules during library preparation. TCRdb fed the RACE reads into MiXCR, producing one record per CDR3 protein. The sample holds approximately 50,000 distinct CDR3 sequences, 9.5% to 10% seen once. Trimming stripped 5 bases from V and 3 bases from J, with 3 bases between. The V gene's germline CDR1 is SGHTA and CDR2 FQGNSA. The CDR3 length is 11 residues. Sample time point: pre-sensitization, week 0. Regarding treatment: therapeutic diphenylcyclopropenone sensitization with weekly scalp DPC. The authors extracted total RNA from unfractionated whole blood. The study enrolled 18 to 70-year-old alopecia patients suitable for DPC. This clonotype is medium-sized. Its antigen is not identified.

This specimen was whole blood, taken in connection with sensitization to the hapten diphenylcyclopropenone (DPC). This receptor was identified in a woman aged 30 to 39 with alopecia areata. Some clones in this sample may be carry-over from other donors' samples. The chain recombines TRBV7-2 with TRBJ2-3; no clear D. CDR3 in DNA: TGTGCCAGCAGCCTGACAGATACGCAGTATTTT. Translation: CASSLTDTQYF.